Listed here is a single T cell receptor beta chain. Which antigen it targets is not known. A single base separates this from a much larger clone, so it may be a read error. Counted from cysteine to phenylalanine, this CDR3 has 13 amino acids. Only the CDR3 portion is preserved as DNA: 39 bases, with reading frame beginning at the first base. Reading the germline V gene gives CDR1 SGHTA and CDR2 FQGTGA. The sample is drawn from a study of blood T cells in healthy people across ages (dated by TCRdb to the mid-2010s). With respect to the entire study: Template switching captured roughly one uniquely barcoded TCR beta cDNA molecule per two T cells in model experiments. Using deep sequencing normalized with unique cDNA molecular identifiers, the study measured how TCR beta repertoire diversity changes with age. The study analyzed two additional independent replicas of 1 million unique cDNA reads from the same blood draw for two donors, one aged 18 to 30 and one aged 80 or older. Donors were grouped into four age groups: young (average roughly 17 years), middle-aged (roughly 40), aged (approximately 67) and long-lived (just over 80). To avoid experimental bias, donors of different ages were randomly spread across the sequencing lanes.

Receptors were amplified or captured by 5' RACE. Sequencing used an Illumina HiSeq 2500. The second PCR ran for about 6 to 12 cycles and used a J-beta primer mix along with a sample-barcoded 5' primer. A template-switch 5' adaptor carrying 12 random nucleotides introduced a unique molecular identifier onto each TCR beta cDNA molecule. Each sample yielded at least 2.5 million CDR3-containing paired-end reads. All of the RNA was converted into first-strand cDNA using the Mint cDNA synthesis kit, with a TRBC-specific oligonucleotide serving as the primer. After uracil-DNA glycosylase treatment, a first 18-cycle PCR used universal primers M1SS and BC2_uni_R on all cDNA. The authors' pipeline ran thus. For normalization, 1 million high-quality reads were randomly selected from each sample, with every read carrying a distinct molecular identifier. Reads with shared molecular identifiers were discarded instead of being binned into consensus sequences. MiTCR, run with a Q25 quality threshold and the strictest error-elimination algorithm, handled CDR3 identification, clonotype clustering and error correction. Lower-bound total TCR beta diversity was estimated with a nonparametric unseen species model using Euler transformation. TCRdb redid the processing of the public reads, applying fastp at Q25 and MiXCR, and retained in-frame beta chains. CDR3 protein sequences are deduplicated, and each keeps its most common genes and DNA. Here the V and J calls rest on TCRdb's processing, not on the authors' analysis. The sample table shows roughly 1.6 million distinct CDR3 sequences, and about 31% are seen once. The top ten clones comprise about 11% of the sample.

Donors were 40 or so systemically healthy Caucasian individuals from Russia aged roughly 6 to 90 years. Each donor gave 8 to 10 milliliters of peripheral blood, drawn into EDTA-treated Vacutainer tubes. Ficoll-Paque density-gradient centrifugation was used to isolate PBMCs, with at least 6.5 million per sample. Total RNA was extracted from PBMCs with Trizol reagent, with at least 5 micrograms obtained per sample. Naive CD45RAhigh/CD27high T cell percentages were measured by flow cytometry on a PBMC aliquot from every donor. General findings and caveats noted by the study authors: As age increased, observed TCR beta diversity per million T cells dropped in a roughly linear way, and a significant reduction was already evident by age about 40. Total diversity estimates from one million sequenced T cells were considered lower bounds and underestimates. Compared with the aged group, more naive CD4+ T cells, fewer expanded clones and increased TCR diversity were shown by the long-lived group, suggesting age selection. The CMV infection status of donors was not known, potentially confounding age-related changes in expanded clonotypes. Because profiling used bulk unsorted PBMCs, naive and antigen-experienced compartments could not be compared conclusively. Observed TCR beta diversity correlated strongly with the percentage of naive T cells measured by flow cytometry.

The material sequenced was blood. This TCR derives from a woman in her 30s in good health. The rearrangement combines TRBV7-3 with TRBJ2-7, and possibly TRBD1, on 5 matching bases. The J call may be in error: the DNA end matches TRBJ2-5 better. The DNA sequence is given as TGTGCCAGCACGGCAGGGTGGTGGGAGACCCAGTACTTC. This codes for CASTAGWWETQYF.